This TCR beta chain was recorded in a study of blood T cell repertoires in COVID-19. Study at large: Researchers got acute and convalescent COVID-19 samples from the United States, Italy and Spain.

Generated by immunoSEQ multiplex PCR, the TCRdb table keeps only in-frame clones and is missing some. The table has roughly 390,000 clones, less than 85% seen once. There are 13 residues in the CDR3. V lost 6 bases to trimming and J lost 6 bases; unmatched junction nucleotides: 2. Germline assignment: CDR1 KGHSH and CDR2 LQKENI. This clonotype originated in a young woman with acute or convalescent COVID-19. V usage is TRBV18 and J usage is TRBJ2-2; 9 bases line up with TRBD1. Sequenced material: peripheral blood. The CDR3 loop is CASSRQGAGELFF. The CDR3 DNA reads TGTGCCAGCTCCCGACAGGGGGCCGGGGAGCTGTTTTTT.